A single T cell receptor beta chain is shown here with its context. Its antigen is currently unknown. The data were obtained in a study of cytomegalovirus exposure and HLA in healthy donors. The overall study: An early data release held tens of millions of unique TCRs from HLA-typed donors.

Primers for the PCR totalled 60 Vbeta and 13 Jbeta. How the authors handled the data: Later, an analysis found around 80 million unique TCR beta chains, and approximately 10 million of these were shared. This table comes from immunoSEQ multiplex PCR, and its TCRdb copy is limited to in-frame clones, with some not included. The V and J calls and clone size are taken from that table; D and trimming were inferred from the DNA. The data show 150,000 to 200,000 clones, around 77% seen once. Trimming took 8 bases from V and 4 from J, leaving 10 bases between them. CDR3 size: 12 residues. Germline V gene sequence: CDR1 WNHNN, CDR2 SYGVQD (reference sequence). Study-level points and caveats: The listing of 150 to 200 TCR beta chains classed them as cytomegalovirus-associated. Prior analysis indicated that the majority of TCR beta V segments exhibited productivity approximately 87% or approximately 30% of the time.

Sequencing was done on a sample of PBMCs. This clonotype was sampled from a female donor in good health and CMV-seronegative. The chain carries TRBV10-1 and TRBJ2-3; no clear D. The CDR3 reads CASGSSADTQYF. CDR3 coding DNA: TGCGCCAGCGGTTCCAGCGCAGATACGCAGTATTTT.